Each of the 29 T cell receptor beta chains below was sequenced from the same sample in a study of early T cells in non-severe SARS-CoV-2 infection. TCRdb reprocessed the 5' RACE reads via MiXCR and lists one record per CDR3 protein. This table has around 83,000 distinct CDR3 sequences, about 12% appearing once. The material was whole blood, obtained at baseline. These receptors all stem from an adult who was a healthcare worker with PCR-confirmed SARS-CoV-2 infection or an uninfected control (not recorded which).

This chain links TRBV11-2 with TRBJ2-1, with TRBD2 matching 8 bases. Germline V gene lookup returns CDR1 SGHAT and CDR2 FQNNGV. V dropped 0 bases and J dropped 7; count of bases not matched to a gene: 5. The CDR3 has 15 amino acids. CDR3 coding DNA: TGTGCCAGCAGCTTAGAAGCGGGAGTGTCTAATGAGCAGTTCTTC. This encodes CASSLEAGVSNEQFF.

The rearrangement uses TRBV5-1 and TRBJ2-5; D is ambiguous. This CDR3 is 14 amino acids long. Trimming removed 2 bases at V and 2 bases at J, with 10 bases between. CDR1 is SGHRS, CDR2 YFSETQ, per germline. CDR3 sequence (DNA): TGCGCCAGCAGCTTAGGTCAGCTGCAAGAGACCCAGTACTTC. This gives the protein CASSLGQLQETQYF.

The rearrangement links TRBV6-1 to TRBJ2-5, with TRBD1 matching over 8 bases. The CDR3 covers 15 residues. Germline CDR1 MNHNS, CDR2 SASEGT. With 4 bases clipped from V and 2 bases from J, the junction kept 6 bases outside the gene matches. The CDR3 loop is CASSASGQGQETQYF. The CDR3 DNA reads as TGTGCCAGCAGTGCCTCCGGACAGGGACAAGAGACCCAGTACTTC.

This clonotype showed up many times. J is TRBJ1-3 and V is TRBV6-2 or TRBV6-3, with D unclear. V was shortened by 2 bases and J by 0 bases, with 11 bases between the two germline ends. This CDR3 is built from 16 residues. From germline, CDR1 is MNHEY and CDR2 SVGEGT. CDR3 sequence (DNA): TGTGCCAGCAGTTACGGGGAGGTCCTCTCTGGAAACACCATATATTTT. Amino acids: CASSYGEVLSGNTIYF.

The V gene is TRBV6-5, the J gene TRBJ2-3, with unresolved D. Trimming stripped 2 bases from V and 4 bases from J, with 22 bases between. Germline V gene sequence: CDR1 MNHEY, CDR2 SVGAGI. The CDR3 extends over 18 amino acids. CDR3 DNA: TGTGCCAGCAGTTACCAGTTCCCTCGGCGGACCCCTGCAGATACGCAGTATTTT. Translating gives CASSYQFPRRTPADTQYF.

The chain is built from TRBV24-1 and TRBJ2-5; D is possibly TRBD2 (6 bases). CDR3 length: 14 residues. V lost 3 bases and J 5 bases, leaving 12 bases between the germline ends. Germline V gives CDR1 KGHDR, CDR2 SFDVKD. The CDR3 sequence: CATSDHGTYETQYF. CDR3 nucleotides: TGTGCCACCAGTGATCACGGGACTTACGAGACCCAGTACTTC.

This clonotype was recorded a few times. This chain uses TRBV19 with TRBJ1-4, with a tentative D call TRBD1 (5 bases). Trimming took 6 bases from V and 0 from J, leaving 14 bases between them. The length of the CDR3 is 16 residues. From germline, CDR1 is LNHDA and CDR2 SQIVND (reference sequence). The CDR3 sequence is CASSNVRGSTNEKLFF. The DNA of the CDR3 is TGTGCCAGTAGCAATGTGCGGGGCTCAACTAATGAAAAACTGTTTTTT.

This clonotype was recorded at least ten times. The rearrangement joins TRBV20-1 to TRBJ1-5; tentatively, D is TRBD1 (5 bases). CDR1 DFQATT and CDR2 SNEGSKA come from the germline V gene (reference sequence). This CDR3 comprises 13 residues. Trimming shortened V by 1 base and J by 4 bases, and 8 bases separated the two germline ends. The CDR3 loop reads CSARAQGNQPQHF. In DNA form, the CDR3 reads TGCAGTGCTAGAGCCCAGGGAAATCAGCCCCAGCATTTT.

Ten or more counts support this clonotype. This chain uses TRBV20-1 with TRBJ2-5; the match to TRBD2 covers 11 bases. The CDR3 is 14 amino acids. V lost 1 base to trimming and J lost 5 bases; unmatched junction nucleotides: 3. Germline V gene data show CDR1 as DFQATT and CDR2 as SNEGSKA (reference sequence). This CDR3 reads CSARVAGGLETQYF. CDR3 coding DNA: TGCAGTGCTAGAGTAGCGGGGGGGCTGGAGACCCAGTACTTC.

This clonotype showed up many times. V and J are TRBV29-1 and TRBJ2-3; perhaps TRBD1 as D (5 bases). The V and J ends lost 5 bases and 5 bases respectively, with 17 bases between them. This CDR3 has 14 amino acids. CDR1 and CDR2 (germline): SQVTM, ANQGSEA. The CDR3 protein is CSVYTTPGQDTQYF. The CDR3, as DNA: TGCAGCGTTTATACAACTCCAGGGCAAGATACGCAGTATTTT.

The sample holds a few counts of this clonotype. The chain employs TRBV14 and TRBJ1-1; unclear D gene. The V end lost 4 bases, the J end lost 2 bases, and 14 bases lay between the germline ends. This CDR3 has 15 residues. Looked up from germline, CDR1 is SGHDN and CDR2 is FVKESK. CDR3 sequence (DNA): TGTGCCAGCAGCCCGGGATTAACAGCCAACACTGAAGCTTTCTTT. Protein product: CASSPGLTANTEAFF.

This chain connects TRBV20-1 to TRBJ1-6, with D possibly TRBD1 on 6 matching bases. V gave up 2 bases and J gave up 6 bases, with 20 bases separating them. In germline, CDR1 is DFQATT, CDR2 SNEGSKA (reference sequence). CDR3 length equals 17 residues. CDR3 in DNA: TGCAGTGCTAGAAGAACCAGCACAGGGACGGGTAATTCACCCCTCCACTTT. This translates into CSARRTSTGTGNSPLHF.

This clonotype turned up a few times. The chain joins TRBV9 to TRBJ1-2; D remains ambiguous. V was trimmed by 0 bases and J by 7 bases, leaving 13 bases between them. The CDR3 is made up of 14 amino acids. CDR1 and CDR2 from the germline V gene are SGDLS and YYNGEE. In DNA form, the CDR3 reads TGTGCCAGCAGCGTAGATCACCGGGCCCTTGGCTACACCTTC. This encodes CASSVDHRALGYTF.

The rearrangement joins TRBV6-6 to TRBJ1-2; D uncertain. Germline values: CDR1 MNHNY, CDR2 SVGAGI (reference sequence). Trimming shortened V by 8 bases and J by 5 bases, and 15 bases separated the two germline ends. The CDR3 spans 13 residues. The CDR3 here is CASGSGVRYGYTF. The CDR3 nucleotides read TGTGCCAGCGGATCAGGAGTCCGTTATGGCTACACCTTC.

This sequence joins TRBV11-2 and TRBJ2-3; unclear D gene. CDR1 SGHAT and CDR2 FQNNGV come from the germline V gene. V lost 5 bases and J 2 bases, leaving 11 bases between the germline ends. CDR3 size: 14 residues. CDR3 amino acids: CASSRVGSTDTQYF. The CDR3 nucleotides read TGTGCCAGCAGCCGTGTAGGGTCCACAGATACGCAGTATTTT. Full variable domain (remainder filled in from reference TRBV11-2 and TRBJ2-3): EAGVAQSPRYKIIEKRQSVAFWCNPISGHATLYWYQQILGQGPKLLIQFQNNGVVDDSQLPKDRFSAERLKGVDSTLKIQPAKLEDSAVYLCASSRVGSTDTQYFGPGTRLTVL.

This clonotype was counted once. The V and J genes are TRBV10-1 and TRBJ2-2; unclear D gene. The CDR3 has 13 residues. Trimming took 3 bases from V and 4 from J, leaving 6 bases between them. Germline V gene sequence: CDR1 WNHNN, CDR2 SYGVQD (reference sequence). CDR3 loop: CASSDWVTGELFF. The DNA for the CDR3 is TGCGCCAGCAGTGATTGGGTCACCGGGGAGCTGTTTTTT.

CDR3 sequence (DNA): TGCAGCGTTGGTCTGGCTAGCGGCCATGACAATGAGCAGTTCTTC. Its protein product is CSVGLASGHDNEQFF. The chain couples TRBV29-1 to TRBJ2-1, with 7 bases aligning to TRBD2. Germline loops: CDR1 SQVTM, CDR2 ANQGSEA. The CDR3 covers 15 residues. Germline trimming cut 4 bases from V and 5 bases from J; bases unmatched to any gene: 11.

This clonotype was detected a few times. The chain joins TRBV5-4 to TRBJ2-7; possible D gene TRBD1, 5 bases. The CDR3 is 17 residues long. The germline gives CDR1 SGHNT, CDR2 YYREEE (reference sequence). V was pared by 4 bases and J by 2 bases, with 22 bases between. CDR3 protein: CASSPLSPLDRTYEQYF. The CDR3 DNA reads TGTGCCAGCAGCCCGCTATCGCCCCTAGACAGAACCTACGAGCAGTACTTC.

The V and J genes are TRBV6-6 and TRBJ2-1, with a weak D call TRBD1 (5 bases). Per the germline V gene, CDR1 is MNHNY and CDR2 is SVGAGI (reference sequence). Trimming removed 6 bases at V and 9 bases at J, with 15 bases between. The CDR3 runs 13 residues. CDR3 DNA: TGTGCCAGCAGACCAACCCCGCAGGGTGAGCAGTTCTTC. Its translation: CASRPTPQGEQFF.

The V call is TRBV7-2, the J call TRBJ2-5; 8 bases are shared with TRBD2. V was pared by 4 bases and J by 5 bases, with 9 bases of the junction left unmatched. The germline V gene encodes CDR1 SGHTA and CDR2 FQGNSA. The CDR3 is made up of 15 amino acids. CDR3 DNA: TGTGCCAGCAGCTCCTCCGGGGCGGGAGGTGAGACCCAGTACTTC. The encoded protein is CASSSSGAGGETQYF.

There are a few counts of this clonotype. The V gene is TRBV5-5, the J gene TRBJ2-3, with 10 bases fitting TRBD2. The CDR3 totals 19 residues. Germline-derived CDR1 and CDR2 are SGHKS and YYEKEE (reference sequence). Trimming at V came to 4 bases and at J to 0 bases, leaving 14 bases not matched to a gene. DNA for the CDR3: TGTGCCAGCAGCAAACCAGCGGGAGGGTTCCTGACAAGCACAGATACGCAGTATTTT. Translating gives CASSKPAGGFLTSTDTQYF.

This chain links TRBV28 with TRBJ2-7, with D hard to call. V was trimmed by 7 bases and J by 0 bases, leaving 10 bases between them. CDR3 size: 13 residues. Germline-derived CDR1 and CDR2 are MDHEN and SYDVKM. CDR3 DNA: TGTGCCAGCACGGGCCTTAGCTCCTACGAGCAGTACTTC. This gives the protein CASTGLSSYEQYF.

The chain combines TRBV6-4 with TRBJ1-3; D is undetermined. The CDR3 contains 12 residues. Deletions cut 6 bases from V and 4 bases from J, with 7 bases between. Germline CDR1 and CDR2: MRHNA and SNTAGT. CDR3 sequence (DNA): TGTGCCAGCAGGAAAGGAGGAAACACCATATATTTT. This encodes CASRKGGNTIYF.

This chain joins TRBV19 and TRBJ2-2; D is perhaps TRBD2 (5 bases). The CDR3 spans 14 residues. Germline V lookup: CDR1 LNHDA, CDR2 SQIVND (reference sequence). Trimming took off 1 base at V and 3 bases at J, with 6 bases between the two ends. CDR3 residues: CASSIAGYTGELFF. In nucleotides, the CDR3 is TGTGCCAGTAGTATAGCGGGGTACACCGGGGAGCTGTTTTTT.

A few counts support this clonotype. V usage is TRBV11-2 and J usage is TRBJ1-6; 7 bases fit TRBD1. Germline CDR1 SGHAT, CDR2 FQNNGV. There are 17 residues in the CDR3. Unmatched junction bases numbered 7, after V lost 5 bases and J lost 0 bases. The CDR3 reads CASSVLGQSSYNSPLHF. The CDR3 bases are TGTGCCAGCAGCGTACTGGGACAGAGCTCCTATAATTCACCCCTCCACTTT.

V gene TRBV5-5 combines with J gene TRBJ2-1; 10 bases match TRBD2. Looked up from germline, CDR1 is SGHKS and CDR2 is YYEKEE (reference sequence). V trimming: 4 bases; J trimming: 6 bases; junction bases outside the gene matches: 13. The CDR3 runs 17 residues. The CDR3: CASSQVGLAGVSNEQFF. Here the CDR3 DNA reads TGTGCCAGCAGCCAGGTCGGCCTAGCGGGAGTAAGCAATGAGCAGTTCTTC.

This clonotype was observed at least ten times. The rearrangement uses TRBV29-1 and TRBJ2-3; possibly TRBD1 for D (5 bases). CDR3 length: 12 residues. Between the trimmed V and J ends, which lost 7 bases and 3 bases, there was a span of 11 bases. Germline V gives CDR1 SQVTM, CDR2 ANQGSEA. Here the CDR3 reads CSGMTDTDTQYF. CDR3 coding DNA: TGCAGCGGAATGACAGATACAGATACGCAGTATTTT.

This clonotype was counted at least ten times. V and J are TRBV15 and TRBJ2-6; maybe TRBD1 (6 bases). V was pared by 0 bases and J by 0 bases, with 15 bases between. Germline V gene data show CDR1 as LNHNV and CDR2 as YYDKDF (reference sequence). CDR3 length: 19 residues. DNA for the CDR3: TGTGCCACCAGCAGAGATCTATTACAGGGCAGCTCTGGGGCCAACGTCCTGACTTTC. This codes for CATSRDLLQGSSGANVLTF. Variable domain in full (rest from reference TRBV15 and TRBJ2-6): DAMVIQNPRYQVTQFGKPVTLSCSQTLNHNVMYWYQQKSSQAPKLLFHYYDKDFNNEADTPDNFQSRRPNTSFCFLDIRSPGLGDTAMYLCATSRDLLQGSSGANVLTFGAGSRLTVL.

This clonotype was detected only a few times. The chain uses TRBV14 and TRBJ2-7; 8 bases map to TRBD1. Looked up from germline, CDR1 is SGHDN and CDR2 is FVKESK. Germline trimming cut 4 bases from V and 2 bases from J; bases unmatched to any gene: 7. This CDR3 has 15 amino acids. CDR3 residues: CASSLSGQGPYEQYF. CDR3 coding DNA: TGTGCCAGCAGCCTCTCCGGACAGGGCCCCTACGAGCAGTACTTC. Full variable domain (missing parts from reference TRBV14 and TRBJ2-7): EAGVTQFPSHSVIEKGQTVTLRCDPISGHDNLYWYRRVMGKEIKFLLHFVKESKQDESGMPNNRFLAERTGGTYSTLKVQPAELEDSGVYFCASSLSGQGPYEQYFGPGTRLTVT.